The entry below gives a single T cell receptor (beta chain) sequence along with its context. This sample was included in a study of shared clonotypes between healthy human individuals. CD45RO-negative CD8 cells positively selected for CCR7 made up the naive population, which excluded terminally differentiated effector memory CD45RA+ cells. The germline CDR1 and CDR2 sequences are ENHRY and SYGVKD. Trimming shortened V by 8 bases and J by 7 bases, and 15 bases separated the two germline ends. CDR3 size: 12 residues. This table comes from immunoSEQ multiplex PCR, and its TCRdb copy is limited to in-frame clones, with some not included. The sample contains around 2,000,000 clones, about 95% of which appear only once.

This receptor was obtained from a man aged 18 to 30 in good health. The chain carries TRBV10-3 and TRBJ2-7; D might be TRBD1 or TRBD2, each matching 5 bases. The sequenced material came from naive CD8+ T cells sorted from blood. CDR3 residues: CAIWGLIREQYF. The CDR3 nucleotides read TGTGCCATCTGGGGGTTGATTAGGGAGCAGTACTTC.